Here is one TCR beta chain with its context. What it binds is unknown. Blood was collected once per donor into heparin, averaging around 120 mL. CD45RO/CCR7/CD25/CD127/CD95/CD27 sorting isolated CD4+ naive, central memory, regulatory and stem cell-like memory cells. Sequenced material consisted of expressed TCRB transcripts (all of the isolated RNA was reverse transcribed). TCRdb's copy holds only in-frame clones and misses some; the assay was immunoSEQ multiplex PCR. Counted here are 350,000 to 400,000 clones, around 15% occurring once; the ten biggest clones make up roughly 0.017%. This record comes from a study of beta chain features in type 1 diabetes. CDR1 and CDR2 (germline): SGHTA, FQGTGA. J was trimmed by 6 bases and V by 3 bases; bases with no gene match: 6. The length of the CDR3 is 14 residues. Notes on the study in general: In these data, an HLA type influence on TCRB rearrangement remained unresolved.

This rearrangement joins TRBV7-3 to TRBJ2-3; the match to TRBD2 covers 7 bases. The specimen sequenced was naive CD4+ T cells from blood. The TCR originated in a woman between 18 and 30 years old in good health. This CDR3 reads CASSLDGRSDTQYF. In DNA, the CDR3 is TGTGCCAGCAGCTTGGACGGGAGGTCCGATACGCAGTATTTT.